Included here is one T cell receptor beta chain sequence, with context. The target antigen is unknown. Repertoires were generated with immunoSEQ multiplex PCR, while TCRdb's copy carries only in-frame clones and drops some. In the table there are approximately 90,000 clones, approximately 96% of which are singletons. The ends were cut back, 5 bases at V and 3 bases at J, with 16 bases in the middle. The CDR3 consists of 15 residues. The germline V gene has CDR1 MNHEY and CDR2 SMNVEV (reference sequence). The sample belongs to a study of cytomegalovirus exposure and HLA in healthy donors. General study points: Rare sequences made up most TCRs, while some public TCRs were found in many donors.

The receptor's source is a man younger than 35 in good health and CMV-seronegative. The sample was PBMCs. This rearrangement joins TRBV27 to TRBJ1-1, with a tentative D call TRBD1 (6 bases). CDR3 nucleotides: TGTGCCAGCAGTATTAACAGGGCGGGGGACACTGAAGCTTTCTTT. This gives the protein CASSINRAGDTEAFF.